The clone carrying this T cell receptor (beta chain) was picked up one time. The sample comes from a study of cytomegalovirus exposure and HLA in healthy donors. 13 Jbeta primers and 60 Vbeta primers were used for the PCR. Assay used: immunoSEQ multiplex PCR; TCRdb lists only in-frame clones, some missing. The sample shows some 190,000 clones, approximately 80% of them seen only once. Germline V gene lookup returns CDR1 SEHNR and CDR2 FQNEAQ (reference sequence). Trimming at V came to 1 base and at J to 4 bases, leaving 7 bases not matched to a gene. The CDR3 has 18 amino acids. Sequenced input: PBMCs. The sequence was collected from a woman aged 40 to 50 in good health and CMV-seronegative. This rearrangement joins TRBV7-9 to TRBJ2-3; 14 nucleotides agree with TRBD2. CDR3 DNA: TGTGCCAGCAGCTTAGTTCCCTGGACTAGCGGGAGGCCAGATACGCAGTATTTT. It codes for CASSLVPWTSGRPDTQYF.